The 21 T cell receptor beta chains given below trace back to one sample, sequenced in a study of CD8 T cells in ankylosing spondylitis. Each CDR3 protein is one row after TCRdb ran MiXCR on the 5' RACE reads. The sample shows over 60,000 distinct CDR3 sequences, over 4% of them seen only once. The sequenced sample was blood, either unsorted or a sorted T cell fraction (not recorded which). The receptor source for this set is a male donor with ankylosing spondylitis or in good health (not recorded which).

This clonotype was counted ten times or more. This sequence joins TRBV29-1 and TRBJ1-2; 7 nucleotides match TRBD1. This CDR3 is built from 12 residues. V lost 6 bases, J lost 6 bases, and 7 bases stayed unmatched. Germline CDR1 reads SQVTM; CDR2 reads ANQGSEA. In DNA, the CDR3 is TGCAGCGTGGGGGGGACAGCAGATGGCTACACCTTC. Translating gives CSVGGTADGYTF.

In this sample, this clonotype turned up many times. This sequence joins TRBV7-2 and TRBJ1-1; D unclear. V was pared by 6 bases and J by 1 base, with 9 bases between. The CDR3 has 13 residues. Germline CDR1 and CDR2: SGHTA and FQGNSA. The CDR3 sequence: CASRSPGNTEAFF. Written as DNA, the CDR3 is TGTGCCAGCAGATCACCGGGGAACACTGAAGCTTTCTTT.

This clonotype was seen many times. The V call is TRBV18, the J call TRBJ1-2; D possibly corresponds to TRBD1 (6 bases). The germline gives CDR1 KGHSH, CDR2 LQKENI. V was shortened by 4 bases and J by 6 bases, with 9 bases between the two germline ends. The CDR3 runs 12 residues. The CDR3 region has the DNA TGTGCCAGCTCACGGACAGAGGATGGCTACACCTTC. The encoded protein is CASSRTEDGYTF.

Ten or more counts support this clonotype. J is TRBJ2-3 and V is TRBV15, with D perhaps given as TRBD1 or TRBD2 (5 bases each). This CDR3 region has 15 residues. Germline CDR1 and CDR2: LNHNV and YYDKDF (reference sequence). V was cut by 1 base and J by 2 bases, with 10 bases left in between. DNA for the CDR3: TGTGCCACCAGCAGAGTCGGGGCCCCCACAGATACGCAGTATTTT. This gives the protein CATSRVGAPTDTQYF.

There are many counts of this clonotype. CDR3 region: CASRPDLGETQYF. The CDR3 DNA is TGTGCCAGCAGACCGGACCTGGGGGAGACCCAGTACTTC. V gene TRBV2 combines with J gene TRBJ2-5, with D unresolved. Germline V gives CDR1 SNHLY, CDR2 FYNNEI. This CDR3 is built from 13 residues. The V gene lost 6 bases and the J gene lost 5 bases, with 13 bases spanning the gap.

This clonotype was counted many times. The V gene is TRBV9, the J gene TRBJ1-6; 7 bases fit TRBD1. Trimming removed 4 bases from V and 17 bases from J; junction bases left unmatched: 15. The CDR3 spans 14 residues. Germline lookup yields CDR1 SGDLS and CDR2 YYNGEE. CDR3 DNA: TGTGCCAGCAGCCTGGGACAGAATCCCGAACCTATCCACTTT. Protein product: CASSLGQNPEPIHF.

This clonotype was detected many times. The chain uses TRBV11-2 and TRBJ2-6; a possible D gene is TRBD1 (5 bases). Per the germline V gene, CDR1 is SGHAT and CDR2 is FQNNGV. Trimming took 7 bases from V and 5 from J, leaving 24 bases between them. The CDR3 is 18 residues long. The CDR3 DNA reads TGTGCCAGCACCACACTCGAGACAGAGCTACTTTGGGCCAACGTCCTGACTTTC. This gives the protein CASTTLETELLWANVLTF.

This clonotype was seen many times. V usage is TRBV20-1 and J usage is TRBJ1-5, with 9 bases matching TRBD1. Germline V CDR1 and CDR2: DFQATT, SNEGSKA (reference sequence). V lost 1 base to trimming and J lost 3 bases; unmatched junction nucleotides: 7. CDR3 length: 16 residues. CDR3 sequence: CSARAGQGGLNQPQHF. The CDR3 nucleotides are TGCAGTGCTAGAGCGGGACAGGGAGGACTCAATCAGCCCCAGCATTTT.

The sample holds many counts of this clonotype. The chain links TRBV15 to TRBJ2-7; 10 nucleotides align to TRBD1. This CDR3 has 18 amino acids. Unmatched junction bases numbered 10, after V lost 0 bases and J lost 2 bases. The germline gives CDR1 LNHNV, CDR2 YYDKDF (reference sequence). The CDR3 DNA sequence: TGTGCCACCAGCAGAGACGATCCGGGACAGGGGAACCCCTACGAGCAGTACTTC. Its protein product is CATSRDDPGQGNPYEQYF.

This clonotype was counted at least ten times. The chain joins TRBV29-1 to TRBJ2-1; D is uncertain. V gave up 3 bases and J gave up 6 bases, with 12 bases separating them. The CDR3 has 13 residues. CDR1 and CDR2 (germline): SQVTM, ANQGSEA. For the CDR3, the DNA is TGCAGCGTTGATGTACAAGGCCTCAATGAGCAGTTCTTC. This gives the protein CSVDVQGLNEQFF.

At least ten counts were recorded for this clonotype. J is TRBJ2-7 and V is TRBV2; D tentatively reads TRBD1 or TRBD2 (5 bases each). The CDR3 loop spans 15 amino acids. Germline-derived CDR1 and CDR2 are SNHLY and FYNNEI. The V end lost 1 base, the J end lost 3 bases, and 13 bases lay between the germline ends. This CDR3 is CASSEDWGRNYEQYF. The CDR3 DNA reads TGTGCCAGCAGTGAAGACTGGGGGAGAAACTACGAGCAGTACTTC. Using reference TRBV2 and TRBJ2-7 for the parts outside the CDR3, the full variable domain is EPEVTQTPSHQVTQMGQEVILRCVPISNHLYFYWYRQILGQKVEFLVSFYNNEISEKSEIFDDQFSVERPDGSNFTLKIRSTKLEDSAMYFCASSEDWGRNYEQYFGPGTRLTVT.

This clonotype showed up many times. The V call is TRBV7-8, the J call TRBJ1-1; TRBD1 matches at 7 bases. The CDR3 has 16 residues. The V gene's germline CDR1 is SGHVS and CDR2 FQNEAQ. V lost 5 bases, J lost 2 bases, and 11 bases stayed unmatched. DNA for the CDR3: TGTGCCAGCAGCCCGAAGGTTAGGGGGCTTAACACTGAAGCTTTCTTT. It codes for CASSPKVRGLNTEAFF.

This clonotype has a count of ten or more. The rearrangement links TRBV7-2 to TRBJ2-7; 8 nucleotides match TRBD2. Trimming removed 4 bases from V and 4 bases from J; junction bases left unmatched: 6. The CDR3 covers 14 residues. In germline, CDR1 is SGHTA, CDR2 FQGNSA. The CDR3 DNA sequence: TGTGCCAGCAGCTCCCGGGGGGGGCAGTACGAGCAGTACTTC. This gives the protein CASSSRGGQYEQYF.

This clonotype has ten or more counts. This chain links TRBV9 with TRBJ1-2; TRBD1 matches at 7 bases. The CDR3 has 12 amino acids. Germline V gene lookup returns CDR1 SGDLS and CDR2 YYNGEE. V was clipped by 7 bases and J by 3 bases; unmatched bases: 3. CDR3 in amino acids: CASGTEYYGYTF. The CDR3 coding sequence is TGTGCCAGCGGGACAGAATACTATGGCTACACCTTC.

This clonotype was picked up many times. One end of the junction is discordant with germline, which a read error may explain. The V call is TRBV3-1, the J call TRBJ1-2; no firm D call. The CDR3 covers 14 residues. Germline CDR1 LGHDT, CDR2 YNNKEL (reference sequence). The CDR3 DNA follows: TGTGCCAGCAGCCTAGAGGGAACTAAATATGGCTACACCTTC. Its translation: CASSLEGTKYGYTF.

In this sample, this clonotype turned up a few times. This chain joins TRBV7-2 and TRBJ2-2; 7 bases are a match to TRBD1. Germline V gene lookup returns CDR1 SGHTA and CDR2 FQGNSA. After removal of 1 base from V and 6 bases from J, the junction contained 2 bases not matched to a gene. The CDR3 sequence is 14 residues long. CDR3 region: CASSLDQGAGELFF. CDR3 DNA: TGTGCCAGCAGCTTAGACCAGGGGGCCGGGGAGCTGTTTTTT.

This clonotype was picked up many times. The V gene is TRBV4-3, the J gene TRBJ2-7; D remains ambiguous. The length of the CDR3 is 15 residues. Germline V gene lookup returns CDR1 LGHNA and CDR2 YSLEER. The V end was cut by 0 bases, the J end by 3 bases, with 12 bases between. CDR3 residues: CASSQDIISVYEQYF. The CDR3 bases are TGCGCCAGCAGCCAAGATATCATATCTGTCTACGAGCAGTACTTC.

This rearrangement joins TRBV7-2 to TRBJ2-3; tentatively, D is TRBD1 or TRBD2 (6 bases each). CDR1 and CDR2 (germline): SGHTA, FQGNSA. V was cut by 1 base and J by 3 bases, with 11 bases left in between. This CDR3 is built from 15 residues. Written as DNA, the CDR3 is TGTGCCAGCAGCTTAGATGGGGGGACAACAGATACGCAGTATTTT. It is translated as CASSLDGGTTDTQYF.

This clonotype came up a few times. The CDR3 here is CASSTIDRVNSGNTIYF. The CDR3 coding sequence is TGTGCCAGCAGCACCATCGACAGGGTTAACTCTGGAAACACCATATATTTT. This chain links TRBV11-2 with TRBJ1-3; 7 nucleotides line up with TRBD1. Germline CDR1 is SGHAT and CDR2 is FQNNGV. The CDR3 consists of 17 residues. Unmatched junction bases numbered 10, after V lost 5 bases and J lost 0 bases. The full variable domain, rest sourced from reference TRBV11-2 and TRBJ1-3, is EAGVAQSPRYKIIEKRQSVAFWCNPISGHATLYWYQQILGQGPKLLIQFQNNGVVDDSQLPKDRFSAERLKGVDSTLKIQPAKLEDSAVYLCASSTIDRVNSGNTIYFGEGSWLTVV.

The chain couples TRBV3-1 to TRBJ2-3; D gene ambiguous. The V gene lost 10 bases and the J gene lost 2 bases, with 19 bases spanning the gap. The germline CDR1 and CDR2 sequences are LGHDT and YNNKEL (reference sequence). The CDR3 length is 15 residues. The CDR3 nucleotides are TGTGCCACCTCCCCCGAGGCCAACCCCACAGATACGCAGTATTTT. Translated: CATSPEANPTDTQYF.

There are many counts of this clonotype. J is TRBJ1-3 and V is TRBV20-1, with TRBD1 matching over 9 bases. The CDR3 contains 13 residues. The trim removed 7 bases at V and 4 bases at J, leaving 5 bases unmatched. Germline CDR1 reads DFQATT; CDR2 reads SNEGSKA (reference sequence). The CDR3 loop is CSVVQGAGNTIYF. The DNA of the CDR3 is TGCAGTGTCGTACAGGGGGCAGGAAACACCATATATTTT.